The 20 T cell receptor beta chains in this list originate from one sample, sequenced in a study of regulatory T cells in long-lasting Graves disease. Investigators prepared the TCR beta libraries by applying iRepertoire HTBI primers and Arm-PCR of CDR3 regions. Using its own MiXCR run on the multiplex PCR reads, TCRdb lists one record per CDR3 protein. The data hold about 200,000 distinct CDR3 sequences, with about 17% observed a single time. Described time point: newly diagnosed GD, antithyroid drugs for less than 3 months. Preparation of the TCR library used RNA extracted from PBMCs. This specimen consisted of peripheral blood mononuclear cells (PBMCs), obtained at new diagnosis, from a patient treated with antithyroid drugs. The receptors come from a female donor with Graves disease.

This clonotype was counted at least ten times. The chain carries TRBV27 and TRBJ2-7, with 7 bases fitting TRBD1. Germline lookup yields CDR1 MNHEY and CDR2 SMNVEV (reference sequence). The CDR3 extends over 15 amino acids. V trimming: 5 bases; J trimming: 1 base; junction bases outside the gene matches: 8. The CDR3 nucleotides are TGTGCCAGCAGTAAAACAGGGGTAGTTTCCTACGAGCAGTACTTC. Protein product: CASSKTGVVSYEQYF.

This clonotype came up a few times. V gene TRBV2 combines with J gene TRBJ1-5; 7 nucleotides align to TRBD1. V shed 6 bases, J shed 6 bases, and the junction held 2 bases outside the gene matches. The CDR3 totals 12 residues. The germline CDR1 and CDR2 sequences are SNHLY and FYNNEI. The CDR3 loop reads CASSQGVQPQHF. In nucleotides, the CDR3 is TGTGCCAGCAGCCAGGGGGTTCAGCCCCAGCATTTT. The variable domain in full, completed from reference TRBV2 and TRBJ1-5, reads EPEVTQTPSHQVTQMGQEVILRCVPISNHLYFYWYRQILGQKVEFLVSFYNNEISEKSEIFDDQFSVERPDGSNFTLKIRSTKLEDSAMYFCASSQGVQPQHFGDGTRLSIL.

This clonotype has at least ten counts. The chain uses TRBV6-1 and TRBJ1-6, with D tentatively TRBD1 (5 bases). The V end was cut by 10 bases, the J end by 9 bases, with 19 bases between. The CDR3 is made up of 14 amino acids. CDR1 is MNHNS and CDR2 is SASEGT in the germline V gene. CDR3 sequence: CATIGRDHSSPLHF. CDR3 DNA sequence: TGTGCCACCATAGGACGGGACCATTCTTCACCCCTCCACTTT.

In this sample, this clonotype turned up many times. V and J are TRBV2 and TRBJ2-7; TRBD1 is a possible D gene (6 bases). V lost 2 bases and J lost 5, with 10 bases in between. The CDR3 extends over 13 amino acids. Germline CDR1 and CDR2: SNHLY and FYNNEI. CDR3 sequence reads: CASSESAGDEQYF. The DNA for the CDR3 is TGTGCCAGCAGTGAATCGGCAGGGGACGAGCAGTACTTC.

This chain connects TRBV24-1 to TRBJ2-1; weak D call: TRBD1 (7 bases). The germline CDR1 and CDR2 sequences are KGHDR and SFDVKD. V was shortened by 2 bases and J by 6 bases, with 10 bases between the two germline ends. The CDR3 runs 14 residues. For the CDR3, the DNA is TGTGCCACCAGTGATTACAGGGGAGGCAATGAGCAGTTCTTC. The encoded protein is CATSDYRGGNEQFF.

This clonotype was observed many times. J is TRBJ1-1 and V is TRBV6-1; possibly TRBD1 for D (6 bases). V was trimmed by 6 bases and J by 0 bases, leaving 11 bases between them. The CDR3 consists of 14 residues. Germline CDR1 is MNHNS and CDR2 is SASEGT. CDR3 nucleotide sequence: TGTGCCAGCAGAAGACAGGAGGTGAACACTGAAGCTTTCTTT. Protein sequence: CASRRQEVNTEAFF.

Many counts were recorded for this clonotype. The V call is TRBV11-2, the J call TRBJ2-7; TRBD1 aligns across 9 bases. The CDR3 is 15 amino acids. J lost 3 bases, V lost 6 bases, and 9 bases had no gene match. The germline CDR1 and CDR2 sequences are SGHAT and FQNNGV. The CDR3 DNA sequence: TGTGCCAGCAGGGAACCGGGACAGGGATACTACGAGCAGTACTTC. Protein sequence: CASREPGQGYYEQYF.

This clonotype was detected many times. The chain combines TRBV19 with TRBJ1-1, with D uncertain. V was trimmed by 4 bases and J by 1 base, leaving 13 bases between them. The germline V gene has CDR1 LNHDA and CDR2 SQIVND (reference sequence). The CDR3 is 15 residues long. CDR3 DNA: TGTGCCAGTAGTAAGGTCCGGGTAAGGAACACTGAAGCTTTCTTT. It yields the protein CASSKVRVRNTEAFF.

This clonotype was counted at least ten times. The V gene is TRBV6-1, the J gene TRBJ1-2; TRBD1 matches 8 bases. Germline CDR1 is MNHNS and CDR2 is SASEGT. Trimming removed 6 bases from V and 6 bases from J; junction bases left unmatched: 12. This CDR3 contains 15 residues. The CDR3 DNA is TGTGCCAGCAGGCTTCAGGGGGCACCTAGGAATGGCTACACCTTC. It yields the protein CASRLQGAPRNGYTF.

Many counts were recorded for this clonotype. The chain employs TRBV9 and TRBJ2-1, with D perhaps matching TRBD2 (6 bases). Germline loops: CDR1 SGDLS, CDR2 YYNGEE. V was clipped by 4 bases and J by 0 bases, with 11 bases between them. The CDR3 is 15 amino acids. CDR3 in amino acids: CASSIDGSSYNEQFF. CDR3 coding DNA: TGTGCCAGCAGCATCGACGGGAGCTCCTACAATGAGCAGTTCTTC.

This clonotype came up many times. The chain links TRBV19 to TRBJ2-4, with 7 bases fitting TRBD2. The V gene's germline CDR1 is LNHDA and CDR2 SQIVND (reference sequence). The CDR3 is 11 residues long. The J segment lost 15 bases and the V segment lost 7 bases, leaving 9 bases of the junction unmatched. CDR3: CASNLGLQTYF. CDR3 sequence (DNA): TGTGCCAGTAATCTGGGACTACAAACGTACTTC.

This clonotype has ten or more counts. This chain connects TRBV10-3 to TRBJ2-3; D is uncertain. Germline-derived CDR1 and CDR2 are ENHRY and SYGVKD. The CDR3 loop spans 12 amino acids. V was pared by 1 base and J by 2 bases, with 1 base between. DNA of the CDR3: TGTGCCATCAGTGAGTACACAGATACGCAGTATTTT. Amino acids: CAISEYTDTQYF.

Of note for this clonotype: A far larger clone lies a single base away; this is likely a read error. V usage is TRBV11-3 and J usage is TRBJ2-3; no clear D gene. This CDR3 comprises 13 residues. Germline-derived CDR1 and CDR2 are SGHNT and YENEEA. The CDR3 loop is CASSLNVADTKYF. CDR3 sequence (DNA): TGTGCCAGCAGCTTAAATGTTGCGGATACGAAGTATTTT.

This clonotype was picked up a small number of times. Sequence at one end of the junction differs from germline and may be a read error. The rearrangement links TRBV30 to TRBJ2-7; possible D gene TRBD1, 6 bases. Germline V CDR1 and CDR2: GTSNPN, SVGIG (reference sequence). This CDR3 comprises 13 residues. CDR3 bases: TGTGCCTGGCAGCAGACAGGAGCCTACGAGCAGCACTTC. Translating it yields CAWQQTGAYEQHF.

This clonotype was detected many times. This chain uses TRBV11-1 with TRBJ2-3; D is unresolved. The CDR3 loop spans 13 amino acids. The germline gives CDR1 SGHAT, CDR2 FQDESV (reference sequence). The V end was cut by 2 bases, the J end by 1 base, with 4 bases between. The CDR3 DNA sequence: TGTGCCAGCAGCTTAATAGGCACAGATACGCAGTATTTT. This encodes CASSLIGTDTQYF.

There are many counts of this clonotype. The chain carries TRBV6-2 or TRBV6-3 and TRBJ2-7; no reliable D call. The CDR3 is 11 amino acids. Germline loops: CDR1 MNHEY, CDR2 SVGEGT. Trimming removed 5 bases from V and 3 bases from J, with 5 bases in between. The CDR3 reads CASSHDYEQYF. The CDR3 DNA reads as TGTGCCAGCAGTCACGACTACGAGCAGTACTTC.

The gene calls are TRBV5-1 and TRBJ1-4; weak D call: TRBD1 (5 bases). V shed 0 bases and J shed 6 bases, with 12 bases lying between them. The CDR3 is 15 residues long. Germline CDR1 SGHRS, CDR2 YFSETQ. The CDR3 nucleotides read TGCGCCAGCAGCTTGGAGGGAGGGGACGATGAAAAACTGTTTTTT. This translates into CASSLEGGDDEKLFF.

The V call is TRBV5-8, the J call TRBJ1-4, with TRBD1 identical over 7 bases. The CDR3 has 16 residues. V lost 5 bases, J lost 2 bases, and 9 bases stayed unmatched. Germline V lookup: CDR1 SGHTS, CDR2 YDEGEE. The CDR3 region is CASRMRPGQTNEKLFF. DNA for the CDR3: TGTGCCAGCAGAATGCGACCGGGACAGACTAATGAAAAACTGTTTTTT.

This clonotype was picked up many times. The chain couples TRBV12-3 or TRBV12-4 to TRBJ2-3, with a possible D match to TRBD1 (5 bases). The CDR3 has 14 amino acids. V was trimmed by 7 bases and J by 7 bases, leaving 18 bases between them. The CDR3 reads CASTLLGVRNTQYF. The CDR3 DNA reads TGTGCCAGCACCCTCCTAGGGGTCCGAAATACGCAGTATTTT.

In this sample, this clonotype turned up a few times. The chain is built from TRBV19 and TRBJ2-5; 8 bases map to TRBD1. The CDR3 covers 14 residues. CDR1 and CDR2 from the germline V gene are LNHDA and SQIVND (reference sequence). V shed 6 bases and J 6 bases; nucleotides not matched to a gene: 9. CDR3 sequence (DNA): TGTGCCAGTAGGAGGGACGGACAGGGCCAGACCCAGTACTTC. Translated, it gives CASRRDGQGQTQYF.